These 13 T cell receptor beta chains share one sample of origin, sequenced in a study of blood T cell repertoires in COVID-19. Measured with immunoSEQ multiplex PCR; TCRdb has only the in-frame clones, and not every one. In the table there are 290,000 or so clones, roughly 80% of which are singletons. Material for sequencing was PBMCs or T cells enriched from blood (not recorded which). The receptors come from a man aged 35 to 55 who had been exposed to COVID-19.

The genes are TRBV12-5 and TRBJ1-3; no firm D call. The germline V and J ends were trimmed by 5 bases and 0 bases, with 14 bases remaining between them. This CDR3 spans 16 amino acids. Germline assignment: CDR1 LGHNT and CDR2 FRNRAP. The chain's CDR3 is CASGAPLTGSGNTIYF. Written as DNA, the CDR3 is TGTGCTAGTGGTGCCCCATTGACGGGCTCTGGAAACACCATATATTTT.

CDR3 sequence (DNA): TGTGCCAGCTCACCACCTAGACAGGGCAGTGGAAACACCATATATTTT. It yields the protein CASSPPRQGSGNTIYF. The chain is built from TRBV18 and TRBJ1-3, with 7 nucleotides matching TRBD1. Germline-derived CDR1 and CDR2 are KGHSH and LQKENI. The V gene end was trimmed by 0 bases and the J gene end by 3 bases; junction bases not matched to a gene: 5. The CDR3 runs 16 residues.

This clone was picked up one time. The chain carries TRBV10-1 and TRBJ2-5; 7 nucleotides match TRBD1. The CDR3 is 13 amino acids. Losses at the gene ends were 6 bases for V and 1 base for J; bases not matched to a gene: 2. From germline, CDR1 is WNHNN and CDR2 SYGVQD (reference sequence). The CDR3 nucleotides are TGCGCCAGCAGCCGGGACAGCCAAGAGACCCAGTACTTC. Its translation is CASSRDSQETQYF.

This rearrangement joins TRBV28 to TRBJ1-4; D is unclear. V was clipped by 2 bases and J by 4 bases, with 11 bases between them. CDR1 and CDR2 (germline): MDHEN, SYDVKM. The CDR3 totals 15 residues. The CDR3: CASSLVRVLNEKLFF. CDR3 coding DNA: TGTGCCAGCAGTTTAGTCCGTGTCCTTAATGAAAAACTGTTTTTT.

The V gene is TRBV5-6, the J gene TRBJ2-7; 10 nucleotides line up with TRBD2. V was clipped by 3 bases and J by 3 bases; unmatched bases: 6. Germline V CDR1 and CDR2: SGHDT, YYEEEE. The CDR3 consists of 15 residues. The CDR3 sequence: CASSYGTSEDYEQYF. DNA for the CDR3: TGTGCCAGCAGCTACGGGACTAGCGAGGACTACGAGCAGTACTTC.

The chain couples TRBV5-1 to TRBJ2-5; 10 bases are shared with TRBD1. CDR1 is SGHRS, CDR2 YFSETQ, per germline. Unmatched junction bases numbered 5, after V lost 4 bases and J lost 5 bases. CDR3 length: 14 amino acids. In DNA form, the CDR3 reads TGCGCCAGCAGCCAGGGACAGGGGTCGGAGACCCAGTACTTC. It translates to CASSQGQGSETQYF.

This chain uses TRBV11-3 with TRBJ1-2, with D maybe TRBD1 (6 bases). The CDR3 spans 14 residues. Per germline, CDR1 SGHNT and CDR2 YENEEA. The V and J ends lost 6 bases and 5 bases respectively, with 16 bases between them. CDR3 in DNA: TGTGCCAGCAGTACCAGGACAGTCGGATATGGCTACACCTTC. It specifies CASSTRTVGYGYTF.

V and J are TRBV11-3 and TRBJ2-1, with 11 nucleotides matching TRBD2. From germline, CDR1 is SGHNT and CDR2 YENEEA. Trimming took 9 bases from V and 3 from J; bases not matched to a gene: 1. This CDR3 spans 13 amino acids. This chain's CDR3 is CASSGRDYNEQFF. DNA of the CDR3: TGTGCCAGTAGCGGGAGGGACTACAATGAGCAGTTCTTC.

The rearrangement uses TRBV5-4 and TRBJ2-7, with 10 bases aligning to TRBD2. The CDR3 loop spans 16 amino acids. Per germline, CDR1 SGHNT and CDR2 YYREEE (reference sequence). After removal of 4 bases from V and 2 bases from J, the junction contained 9 bases not matched to a gene. The DNA for the CDR3 is TGTGCCAGCAGCCGACTTCGGACTAGCGGCCCCTACGAGCAGTACTTC. This encodes CASSRLRTSGPYEQYF.

The chain joins TRBV14 to TRBJ1-2; weak D call: TRBD1 (5 bases). The CDR3 covers 15 residues. The germline V gene has CDR1 SGHDN and CDR2 FVKESK. The V end lost 0 bases, the J end lost 7 bases, and 15 bases lay between the germline ends. CDR3 sequence (DNA): TGTGCCAGCAGCCAAGATCTTTGGGGGGAGAGTGGCTACACCTTC. This sequence encodes CASSQDLWGESGYTF.

This chain joins TRBV7-3 and TRBJ2-6, with 13 bases identical to TRBD2. Germline V CDR1 and CDR2: SGHTA, FQGTGA. CDR3 length: 18 amino acids. The V gene end was trimmed by 5 bases and the J gene end by 0 bases; junction bases not matched to a gene: 4. Here the CDR3 DNA reads TGTGCCAGCAGCCCGGGGACTAGCGGGGCCTCTGGGGCCAACGTCCTGACTTTC. Translated: CASSPGTSGASGANVLTF.

V and J are TRBV5-4 and TRBJ1-2, with D tentatively TRBD1 (6 bases). CDR1 and CDR2 from the germline V gene are SGHNT and YYREEE (reference sequence). This CDR3 is built from 15 residues. The V and J ends lost 3 bases and 5 bases respectively, with 17 bases between them. The CDR3: CASSSTTGSFYGYTF. The DNA of the CDR3 is TGTGCCAGCAGCTCAACGACAGGTTCCTTTTATGGCTACACCTTC.

The V gene is TRBV27, the J gene TRBJ2-1; 8 bases agree with TRBD2. The germline gives CDR1 MNHEY, CDR2 SMNVEV (reference sequence). The V segment lost 10 bases and the J segment 5 bases; nucleotides outside the gene matches: 16. The CDR3 is made up of 16 amino acids. In nucleotides, the CDR3 is TGTGCCACCAACCCCCTGGGGGCGGGAGGCAACAATGAGCAGTTCTTC. Its translation: CATNPLGAGGNNEQFF.